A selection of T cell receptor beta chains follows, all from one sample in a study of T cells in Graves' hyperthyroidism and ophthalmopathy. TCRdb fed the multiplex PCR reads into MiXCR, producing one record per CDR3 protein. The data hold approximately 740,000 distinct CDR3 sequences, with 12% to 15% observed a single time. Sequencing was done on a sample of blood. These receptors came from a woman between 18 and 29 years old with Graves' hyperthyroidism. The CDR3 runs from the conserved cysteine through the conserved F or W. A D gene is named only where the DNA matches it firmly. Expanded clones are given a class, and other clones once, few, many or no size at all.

CDR3nt: TGTGCCAGCAGCTACTGGGCGAACACCGGGGAGCTGTTTTTT
CDR3aa: CASSYWANTGELFF
abundance: many
v_gene: TRBV7-6
j_gene: TRBJ2-2
d_gene: .

CDR3nt: TGTGCCAGCAGCTTGGTCGGCGGGGGGATCTACGAGCAGTACTTC
CDR3aa: CASSLVGGGIYEQYF
abundance: few
v_gene: TRBV5-5
j_gene: TRBJ2-7
d_gene: TRBD2

CDR3nt: TGTGCCAGCTCGCAAGAGGGGACGACGAACACCGGGGAGCTGTTTTTT
CDR3aa: CASSQEGTTNTGELFF
abundance: few
v_gene: TRBV18
j_gene: TRBJ2-2
d_gene: .

CDR3nt: TGTGCCAGCAGTACAGGGAAAGGGTCCAAAAACATTCAGTACTTC
CDR3aa: CASSTGKGSKNIQYF
abundance: many
v_gene: TRBV2
j_gene: TRBJ2-4
d_gene: .

CDR3nt: TGTGCCAGCAGTTTATTGGGTGCCCAGGGGTCTGAAGCTTTCTTT
CDR3aa: CASSLLGAQGSEAFF
abundance: few
v_gene: TRBV12-3/TRBV12-4
j_gene: TRBJ1-1
d_gene: .

CDR3nt: TGTGCCAGCAGCTTGGGACGGGAGGGCTACAATGAGCAGTTCTTC
CDR3aa: CASSLGREGYNEQFF
abundance: many
v_gene: TRBV7-9
j_gene: TRBJ2-1
d_gene: TRBD2

CDR3nt: TGTGCCAGCTCACCAGGGACAGGGGGCAATCAAGGAGGCTACACCTTC
CDR3aa: CASSPGTGGNQGGYTF
abundance: many
v_gene: TRBV18
j_gene: TRBJ1-2
d_gene: TRBD1

CDR3nt: TGTGCCAGCAGCTTGGGGGGGCTAGCGGGAACCCTAAGCACAGATACGCAGTATTTT
CDR3aa: CASSLGGLAGTLSTDTQYF
abundance: many
v_gene: TRBV11-3
j_gene: TRBJ2-3
d_gene: TRBD2

CDR3nt: TGTGCCAGCAGTTTTGGGGGGGCCAACACTGAAGCTTTCTTT
CDR3aa: CASSFGGANTEAFF
abundance: many
v_gene: TRBV27
j_gene: TRBJ1-1
d_gene: .

CDR3nt: TGTTGCCAAGCCGTGGTCAGTTCTGGGGCCAACGTCCTGACTTTC
CDR3aa: CCQAVVSSGANVLTF
abundance: .
v_gene: TRBV2
j_gene: TRBJ2-6
d_gene: .

CDR3nt: TGTGCCACCACCTTTGCGTTCGGCAATGAGCAGTTCTTC
CDR3aa: CATTFAFGNEQFF
abundance: .
v_gene: TRBV2
j_gene: TRBJ2-1
d_gene: .

CDR3nt: TGTGCCAGCAGCCAAGTTACAGCGGGAGTTTCGTATGAGCAGTTCTTC
CDR3aa: CASSQVTAGVSYEQFF
abundance: .
v_gene: TRBV14
j_gene: TRBJ2-1
d_gene: TRBD2

CDR3nt: TGCGCCAGCAGCTTAACGCCGGGACAGACCCAGTACTTC
CDR3aa: CASSLTPGQTQYF
abundance: few
v_gene: TRBV5-1
j_gene: TRBJ2-5
d_gene: .

CDR3nt: TGCGCCAGCAGCTTGGGACAGGGGCGATCAATTGGCTACACCTTC
CDR3aa: CASSLGQGRSIGYTF
abundance: few
v_gene: TRBV5-1
j_gene: TRBJ1-2
d_gene: TRBD1

CDR3nt: TGTGCCAGCAGCTTATATCGGGGACTAGCGGGAGGTGGGGACGAGCAGTACTTC
CDR3aa: CASSLYRGLAGGGDEQYF
abundance: .
v_gene: TRBV7-9
j_gene: TRBJ2-7
d_gene: TRBD2

CDR3nt: TGCGCCAGCAGCCCCCGGACAGGGGCATCTGGGGCCAACGTCCTGACTTTC
CDR3aa: CASSPRTGASGANVLTF
abundance: .
v_gene: TRBV5-1
j_gene: TRBJ2-6
d_gene: TRBD1

CDR3nt: TGTGCCAGCAGGCTGCCGGGACGGGGGCAGTTCTTC
CDR3aa: CASRLPGRGQFF
abundance: many
v_gene: TRBV28
j_gene: TRBJ2-1
d_gene: .

CDR3nt: TGTGCCAGCCTGTTGGGGAGTCTAGCAGATACGCAGTATTTT
CDR3aa: CASLLGSLADTQYF
abundance: .
v_gene: TRBV12-3/TRBV12-4
j_gene: TRBJ2-3
d_gene: .

CDR3nt: TGTGCCAGCAGTGAAAGACAGGGCCCCTACAATGAGCAGTTCTTC
CDR3aa: CASSERQGPYNEQFF
abundance: .
v_gene: TRBV6-1
j_gene: TRBJ2-1
d_gene: TRBD1

CDR3nt: TGCAGCGTTGCCAGGGGCCGGGACGGCTACACCTTC
CDR3aa: CSVARGRDGYTF
abundance: many
v_gene: TRBV29-1
j_gene: TRBJ1-2
d_gene: .

CDR3nt: TGCGCCAGCAGTGACCTCCCGGAAGGGACAGAAGCTTTCTTT
CDR3aa: CASSDLPEGTEAFF
abundance: .
v_gene: TRBV10-1
j_gene: TRBJ1-1
d_gene: .

CDR3nt: TGTGCCTTTCTGGGCCGCGACCACATGATGAACACTGAAGCTTTCTTT
CDR3aa: CAFLGRDHMMNTEAFF
abundance: many
v_gene: TRBV30
j_gene: TRBJ1-1
d_gene: .

CDR3nt: TGCAGTGCCACTGGACTAGCATCGGGCTACGAGCAGTACTTC
CDR3aa: CSATGLASGYEQYF
abundance: few
v_gene: TRBV20-1
j_gene: TRBJ2-7
d_gene: TRBD2

CDR3nt: TGTGCCAGCAGCTTATCCTCCCAACCCGCCTACGAGCAGTACTTC
CDR3aa: CASSLSSQPAYEQYF
abundance: many
v_gene: TRBV7-3
j_gene: TRBJ2-7
d_gene: .

CDR3nt: TGTGCCAGCAGACGTTGGGACAGATCGGATGGCTACACCTTC
CDR3aa: CASRRWDRSDGYTF
abundance: few
v_gene: TRBV3-1
j_gene: TRBJ1-2
d_gene: TRBD1

CDR3nt: TGTGCCATCAGTGTCCCGGGACTAGCGGGGACCCAGTACTTC
CDR3aa: CAISVPGLAGTQYF
abundance: .
v_gene: TRBV10-3
j_gene: TRBJ2-5
d_gene: TRBD2

CDR3nt: TGCAGCGTCGGCGGCGGGGACAGGGGAGTCTCCTACAATGAGCAGTTCTTC
CDR3aa: CSVGGGDRGVSYNEQFF
abundance: .
v_gene: TRBV29-1
j_gene: TRBJ2-1
d_gene: TRBD1

CDR3nt: TGTGCCAGCTCACCACCGATCCCCACTCGCGAGCAGTTCTTC
CDR3aa: CASSPPIPTREQFF
abundance: many
v_gene: TRBV18
j_gene: TRBJ2-1
d_gene: .

CDR3nt: TGCAGCGTCGGACTAGCGGGAGTTACCGGGGAGCTGTTTTTT
CDR3aa: CSVGLAGVTGELFF
abundance: few
v_gene: TRBV29-1
j_gene: TRBJ2-2
d_gene: TRBD2

CDR3nt: TGTGCCAGTAGTATAGACAGGGAGGATCAGCCCCAGCATTTT
CDR3aa: CASSIDREDQPQHF
abundance: few
v_gene: TRBV19
j_gene: TRBJ1-5
d_gene: .

CDR3nt: TGTGCCAGCGAATTTAACTATGGCTACACCTTC
CDR3aa: CASEFNYGYTF
abundance: .
v_gene: TRBV19
j_gene: TRBJ1-2
d_gene: .

CDR3nt: TGCAGTGCTAGAGTCGACAGACTAAGCAATCAGCCCCAGCATTTT
CDR3aa: CSARVDRLSNQPQHF
abundance: .
v_gene: TRBV20-1
j_gene: TRBJ1-5
d_gene: .

CDR3nt: TGTGCCAGCAGTTTCCCTACCGAGACAGGAGGAATTAGAAACACCATATATTTT
CDR3aa: CASSFPTETGGIRNTIYF
abundance: many
v_gene: TRBV28
j_gene: TRBJ1-3
d_gene: .

CDR3nt: TGTGCCAGCAGCAGACAGGGTAGGATGAACACTGAAGCTTTCTTT
CDR3aa: CASSRQGRMNTEAFF
abundance: many
v_gene: TRBV2
j_gene: TRBJ1-1
d_gene: TRBD1

CDR3nt: TGCAGCGTGGGACAGGGGAGGACCGGGGAGCTGTTTTTT
CDR3aa: CSVGQGRTGELFF
abundance: .
v_gene: TRBV29-1
j_gene: TRBJ2-2
d_gene: TRBD1

CDR3nt: TGTGCCAGCAGCCGACAGGGGTGGTTTGATACGCAGTATTTT
CDR3aa: CASSRQGWFDTQYF
abundance: few
v_gene: TRBV6-2/TRBV6-3
j_gene: TRBJ2-3
d_gene: TRBD1

CDR3nt: TGTGCCAGCTCACCGAATCTACAGAACATGAACACTGAAGCTTTCTTT
CDR3aa: CASSPNLQNMNTEAFF
abundance: many
v_gene: TRBV18
j_gene: TRBJ1-1
d_gene: .

CDR3nt: TGTGCCATACGGGACAGGGACAATCAGCCCCAGCATTTT
CDR3aa: CAIRDRDNQPQHF
abundance: many
v_gene: TRBV6-1
j_gene: TRBJ1-5
d_gene: TRBD1

CDR3nt: TGTGCCAGTAGAAGAACAGTCTTAAATGAAAAACTGTTTTTT
CDR3aa: CASRRTVLNEKLFF
abundance: .
v_gene: TRBV19
j_gene: TRBJ1-4
d_gene: .

CDR3nt: TGTGCCAGCAGTTTAAGTTTGGTACATTTGAACGCCGGGGAGCTGTTTTTT
CDR3aa: CASSLSLVHLNAGELFF
abundance: few
v_gene: TRBV27
j_gene: TRBJ2-2
d_gene: .

CDR3nt: TGCGCCAGCAGCCAAGAGTATACTAGCGGGATTCACATCTGGGACGAGCAGTACTTC
CDR3aa: CASSQEYTSGIHIWDEQYF
abundance: .
v_gene: TRBV4-3
j_gene: TRBJ2-7
d_gene: TRBD2

CDR3nt: TGTGCCAGCAGTTTAGCCGCGGGGAATTATGGTAGACGGCCCCTCGAGATATGCACAGATACGCAGTATTTT
CDR3aa: CASSLAAGNYGRRPLEICTDTQYF
abundance: .
v_gene: TRBV28
j_gene: TRBJ2-3
d_gene: .

CDR3nt: TGTGCCAGCAGTTTAGCGACAGTTATGAACACTGAAGCTTTCTTT
CDR3aa: CASSLATVMNTEAFF
abundance: many
v_gene: TRBV28
j_gene: TRBJ1-1
d_gene: .

CDR3nt: TGTGCCAGCAGTCGCAGCCGGGGCACAGATACGCAGTATTTT
CDR3aa: CASSRSRGTDTQYF
abundance: many
v_gene: TRBV2
j_gene: TRBJ2-3
d_gene: .

CDR3nt: TGTGCCAGCAGCTTAGACGGGACTAGCGGGAGGTGGTCCTACGAGCAGTACTTC
CDR3aa: CASSLDGTSGRWSYEQYF
abundance: few
v_gene: TRBV11-2
j_gene: TRBJ2-7
d_gene: TRBD2

CDR3nt: TGCAGTGCTAGGACCGGGACTAGCGGGAGGGGGTACAATGAGCAGTTCTTC
CDR3aa: CSARTGTSGRGYNEQFF
abundance: few
v_gene: TRBV20-1
j_gene: TRBJ2-1
d_gene: TRBD2

CDR3nt: TGTGCCAGCAGCTTAAGAGGGACAAATAGCAATCAGCCCCAGCATTTT
CDR3aa: CASSLRGTNSNQPQHF
abundance: .
v_gene: TRBV7-8
j_gene: TRBJ1-5
d_gene: .

CDR3nt: TGTGCCAGCAGCTTGAGGGTGGTCTCAGATACGCAGTATTTT
CDR3aa: CASSLRVVSDTQYF
abundance: few
v_gene: TRBV13
j_gene: TRBJ2-3
d_gene: .

CDR3nt: TGTGCCAGCAGTTACTCGGGACTAGCGGGAGTTAGAGAGACCCAGTACTTC
CDR3aa: CASSYSGLAGVRETQYF
abundance: few
v_gene: TRBV6-5
j_gene: TRBJ2-5
d_gene: TRBD2

CDR3nt: TGTGCCAGTAGTACCCTCGACCGCCTGAACACTGAAGCTTTCTTT
CDR3aa: CASSTLDRLNTEAFF
abundance: many
v_gene: TRBV19
j_gene: TRBJ1-1
d_gene: .

CDR3nt: TGTGCCAGCAGCCAGGAGAATGAAAAACTGTTTTTT
CDR3aa: CASSQENEKLFF
abundance: few
v_gene: TRBV2
j_gene: TRBJ1-4
d_gene: .

CDR3nt: TGTGCCAGCAGACCCCCAGGTGGCGGGGGGACCTACAATGAGCAGTTCTTC
CDR3aa: CASRPPGGGGTYNEQFF
abundance: few
v_gene: TRBV6-1
j_gene: TRBJ2-1
d_gene: TRBD2